A single sample gave rise to the 7 T cell receptor beta chains below, sequenced in a study of blood T cell repertoires in COVID-19. Assay used: immunoSEQ multiplex PCR; TCRdb lists only in-frame clones, some missing. The sample lists more than 200,000 clones, around 90% occurring once. Sequencing was done on a sample of PBMCs or T cells enriched from blood (not recorded which). These receptors were taken from a woman between 45 and 60 years old who had recovered from COVID-19.

The sample holds a few counts of this clone. The chain employs TRBV10-3 and TRBJ2-7; the match to TRBD2 covers 12 bases. The CDR3 consists of 14 residues. V dropped 10 bases and J dropped 4; count of bases not matched to a gene: 8. Germline-derived CDR1 and CDR2 are ENHRY and SYGVKD. The CDR3 bases are TGTGCCACCAACGACCTAGCGGGAGGGTACGAGCAGTACTTC. Encoded protein: CATNDLAGGYEQYF.

The V call is TRBV7-9, the J call TRBJ1-1; D is unclear. V lost 2 bases and J lost 0, with 7 bases in between. Looked up from germline, CDR1 is SEHNR and CDR2 is FQNEAQ (reference sequence). CDR3 size: 14 residues. The CDR3 DNA follows: TGTGCCAGCAGCTTAAGCATGATGAACACTGAAGCTTTCTTT. It encodes CASSLSMMNTEAFF.

The CDR3 nucleotides are TGTGCCAGCACAACAGACAGGGGTCATCAGCCCCAGCATTTT. It is translated as CASTTDRGHQPQHF. This chain uses TRBV7-2 with TRBJ1-5, with 8 bases fitting TRBD1. The germline CDR1 and CDR2 sequences are SGHTA and FQGNSA. Trimming took 7 bases from V and 5 from J; bases not matched to a gene: 7. The CDR3 runs 14 residues.

This clone was detected only a few times. The genes are TRBV6-2 or TRBV6-3 and TRBJ2-3; 9 nucleotides match TRBD1. V gave up 5 bases and J gave up 5 bases; unmatched junction bases: 8. In germline, CDR1 is MNHEY, CDR2 SVGEGT. The CDR3 loop spans 15 amino acids. The CDR3 sequence is CASSQGTGPGDTQYF. Written as DNA, the CDR3 is TGTGCCAGCAGTCAAGGGACAGGGCCGGGAGATACGCAGTATTTT.

The chain couples TRBV6-4 to TRBJ2-7; 8 nucleotides align to TRBD2. With V trimmed by 6 bases and J by 3 bases, 13 bases remained unmatched. The germline gives CDR1 MRHNA, CDR2 SNTAGT. The CDR3 sequence is 16 residues long. The CDR3 DNA sequence: TGTGCCAGCAGCGGGGGGGGACGCGGGAGGAACTACGAGCAGTACTTC. It translates to CASSGGGRGRNYEQYF.

This clone was seen more than once but under ten times. J is TRBJ2-7 and V is TRBV19, with D unresolved. The CDR3 is 13 residues long. Germline CDR1 is LNHDA and CDR2 is SQIVND (reference sequence). Between the trimmed V and J ends, which lost 3 bases and 3 bases, there was a span of 9 bases. CDR3 region: CASSIGGLYEQYF. The CDR3 DNA reads TGTGCCAGTAGTATTGGTGGGCTCTACGAGCAGTACTTC.

The CDR3 spells CAIGEGSAYGYTF. The DNA for the CDR3 is TGTGCCATCGGGGAGGGGAGTGCCTATGGCTACACCTTC. This chain uses TRBV10-3 with TRBJ1-2; maybe TRBD1 (5 bases). Germline CDR1 ENHRY, CDR2 SYGVKD. The CDR3 contains 13 residues. V lost 8 bases to trimming and J lost 4 bases, with 14 bases between them.